A selection of T cell receptor beta chains follows, all from one sample in a study of shared clonotypes between healthy human individuals. Method: immunoSEQ multiplex PCR; TCRdb's copy keeps in-frame clones and lacks some. This table holds about 2.2 million clones, roughly 95% found once. The specimen sequenced was naive CD8+ T cells from PBMCs. The origin of the receptors is a man aged 18-30 years in good health. Some clones in this sample may be carry-over from other donors' samples. CDR3s include the opening cysteine and the closing phenylalanine or tryptophan. D genes are given only for firm matches. Size is omitted from some rows. Given values are once, few, many or a class for expanded clones.

j_call,d_call,v_call,clone_size,cdr3_nt,cdr3_aa
TRBJ1-1,.,TRBV19,.,TGTGCCAGTAGTATGTTACGGGGGGCAAACACTGAAGCTTTCTTT,CASSMLRGANTEAFF
TRBJ1-1,.,TRBV4-3,.,TGCGCCAGCAGCCACTCAGGGTCGAACACTGAAGCTTTCTTT,CASSHSGSNTEAFF
TRBJ1-1,.,TRBV28,.,TGTGCCAGCAGCCTGGGGCGGGTGGGCACTGAAGCTTTCTTT,CASSLGRVGTEAFF
TRBJ2-1,.,TRBV7-9,.,TGTGCCAGCAGCGTGGGGGGAGATGGTAATGAGCAGTTCTTC,CASSVGGDGNEQFF
TRBJ2-7,TRBD2,TRBV7-2,.,TGTGCCAGCAACCCGGGGGAGCGGGGCGAGCAGTACTTC,CASNPGERGEQYF
TRBJ1-2,TRBD1,TRBV25-1,.,TGTGCCAGCAGTGCACCGGGACAGCGGATCTCTGGCTACACCTTC,CASSAPGQRISGYTF
TRBJ1-5,.,TRBV27,.,TGTGGGGCTGGCAATCAGCCCCAGCATTTT,CGAGNQPQHF
TRBJ2-1,.,TRBV27,.,TGTGCCAGCCGGAAGGCTAGCTCCTACAATGAGCAGTTCTTC,CASRKASSYNEQFF
TRBJ1-4,.,TRBV6-5,.,TGTGCCAGCAGTTACTCGAAGGGGGGGCTTAATGAAAAACTGTTTTTT,CASSYSKGGLNEKLFF
TRBJ1-5,.,TRBV2,.,TGTGCCAGCAGTGAAGGGGACAATCAGCCCCAGCATTTT,CASSEGDNQPQHF
TRBJ1-1,.,TRBV5-1,.,TGCGCCAGCAGCCTAGCCCGGACGGTGAACACTGAAGCTTTCTTT,CASSLARTVNTEAFF
TRBJ1-1,.,TRBV5-6,.,TGTGCCAGCAGCTTGGGTGAAGCTGGAAGGATGAACACTGAAGCTTTCTTT,CASSLGEAGRMNTEAFF
TRBJ2-7,.,TRBV28,.,TGTGCCAGCAGTTTCCGCCGAGTCTACGAGCAGTACTTC,CASSFRRVYEQYF
TRBJ1-1,TRBD1,TRBV27,.,TGTGCCAGCAGTTTAGAGACAGGGCAAACTTTCTTT,CASSLETGQTFF
TRBJ1-3,.,TRBV4-1,.,TGCGCCAGCAGCCAAGGGATGGGCGGATCCTCTGGAAACACCATATATTTT,CASSQGMGGSSGNTIYF
TRBJ2-5,.,TRBV5-1,.,TGCGCCAGCAGCTTGCGGTGGGGGGAGACCCAGTACTTC,CASSLRWGETQYF
TRBJ2-7,.,TRBV28,once,TGTGCCAGCAGTTTATTGGACACGACCTACGAGCAGTACTTC,CASSLLDTTYEQYF
TRBJ1-2,.,TRBV27,once,TGTGCCAGCAGTTTATCGAGGAGTTGGGGGCGCGACTATGGCTACACCTTC,CASSLSRSWGRDYGYTF
TRBJ2-3,.,TRBV6-1,.,TGTGCCAGCAGTGATGGCGCTAGCACAGATACGCAGTATTTT,CASSDGASTDTQYF
TRBJ2-7,TRBD2,TRBV27,.,TGTGCCAGCAGTCCTCCTACGCGGGAGGGCCTTAGGATGCAGTACTTC,CASSPPTREGLRMQYF
TRBJ1-2,TRBD1,TRBV19,.,TGTGCCAGTAGTCCGCAGGACAGGTCCGAGCGCTACACCTTC,CASSPQDRSERYTF
TRBJ2-7,TRBD1,TRBV27,.,TGTGCCAGCAGTTTAAAGGGGACAGGGGTCGAGCAGTACTTC,CASSLKGTGVEQYF
TRBJ2-1,.,TRBV7-8,.,TGTGCCAGCAGCTTACGGGGCTACAATGAGCAGTTCTTC,CASSLRGYNEQFF